Below are 10 T cell receptor beta chains sequenced from a single sample in a study of T cell repertoires in cytomegalovirus infection. These receptors' antigens are unknown. TCRdb re-analysed the reads in MiXCR, keeping a single row per CDR3 protein. The sample includes roughly 70,000 distinct CDR3 sequences, roughly 20% of them seen just once. The sequencing used CD8+ T cells from cultured PBMCs, collected from culture after CMV antigen stimulation. These receptors were obtained from a human donor in good health (CMV status not recorded). Some clones in this sample may be carry-over from other donors' samples.

The V gene is TRBV6-6, the J gene TRBJ2-7; possibly TRBD1 for D (6 bases). V lost 5 bases to trimming and J lost 1 base, with 9 bases between them. Per the germline V gene, CDR1 is MNHNY and CDR2 is SVGAGI (reference sequence). There are 13 residues in the CDR3. The CDR3 protein is CASSGGQSYEQYF. CDR3 DNA sequence: TGTGCCAGCAGTGGAGGACAGTCCTACGAGCAGTACTTC.

V and J are TRBV24-1 and TRBJ2-2; D unclear. V lost 5 bases and J lost 4, with 4 bases in between. This CDR3 spans 12 amino acids. Looked up from germline, CDR1 is KGHDR and CDR2 is SFDVKD. The CDR3: CATSGSTGELFF. The CDR3 DNA follows: TGTGCCACCAGTGGCAGCACCGGGGAGCTGTTTTTT.

This clonotype was counted between two and nine times. The V gene is TRBV7-9, the J gene TRBJ1-3, with D maybe TRBD1 (6 bases). V lost 4 bases and J 0 bases, leaving 22 bases between the germline ends. This CDR3 contains 19 residues. Per germline, CDR1 SEHNR and CDR2 FQNEAQ (reference sequence). The DNA of the CDR3 is TGTGCCAGCAGCTCTTTTCAACCTCTGGGACACTACTCTGGAAACACCATATATTTT. Its protein is CASSSFQPLGHYSGNTIYF.

The sample holds many counts of this clonotype. This chain joins TRBV7-2 and TRBJ1-5; 7 bases are a match to TRBD1. Trimming at V came to 5 bases and at J to 7 bases, leaving 11 bases not matched to a gene. From germline, CDR1 is SGHTA and CDR2 FQGNSA. The CDR3 contains 15 residues. The CDR3 loop reads CASSTDRRNSQPQHF. CDR3 coding DNA: TGTGCCAGCAGCACGGACAGGAGGAATAGCCAGCCCCAGCATTTT. Based on the CDR3 plus reference TRBV7-2 and TRBJ1-5, the full variable domain is GAGVSQSPSNKVTEKGKDVELRCDPISGHTALYWYRQSLGQGLEFLIYFQGNSAPDKSGLPSDRFSAERTGGSVSTLTIQRTQQEDSAVYLCASSTDRRNSQPQHFGDGTRLSIL.

This clonotype was observed a few times. This chain links TRBV4-3 with TRBJ2-3; TRBD2 is a possible D gene (6 bases). V lost 3 bases, J lost 4 bases, and 17 bases lay in between. The germline V gene encodes CDR1 LGHNA and CDR2 YSLEER. This CDR3 region has 16 residues. CDR3 residues: CASSQPTSITSDTQYF. In DNA, the CDR3 is TGCGCCAGCAGCCAGCCGACTAGTATTACATCAGATACGCAGTATTTT.

The V and J genes are TRBV12-3 or TRBV12-4 and TRBJ1-6; no reliable D call. Trimming took 0 bases from V and 9 from J, leaving 6 bases between them. This CDR3 is built from 13 residues. The CDR3 DNA reads TGTGCCAGCAGTTTAGCGCTTACTTCACCCCTCCACTTT. It yields the protein CASSLALTSPLHF.

The sample holds many counts of this clonotype. The chain is built from TRBV7-2 and TRBJ1-5; D unresolved. The CDR3 consists of 13 residues. The germline V gene encodes CDR1 SGHTA and CDR2 FQGNSA. V was clipped by 2 bases and J by 7 bases, with 9 bases between them. The CDR3 DNA reads TGTGCCAGCAGCTTAAATCAGGTCCAGCCCCAGCATTTT. Translating gives CASSLNQVQPQHF.

This clonotype was seen repeatedly, ten times or more. The chain recombines TRBV19 with TRBJ2-1; weak D call: TRBD2 (5 bases). Trimming removed 3 bases at V and 6 bases at J, with 12 bases between. Germline V gene lookup returns CDR1 LNHDA and CDR2 SQIVND (reference sequence). This CDR3 spans 14 amino acids. The DNA of the CDR3 is TGTGCCAGTAGTATGGGGAGTAAGGGCAATGAGCAGTTCTTC. This sequence encodes CASSMGSKGNEQFF. Using reference TRBV19 and TRBJ2-1 for the parts outside the CDR3, the full variable domain is DGGITQSPKYLFRKEGQNVTLSCEQNLNHDAMYWYRQDPGQGLRLIYYSQIVNDFQKGDIAEGYSVSREKKESFPLTVTSAQKNPTAFYLCASSMGSKGNEQFFGPGTRLTVL.

In nucleotides, the CDR3 is TGTGCCAGCAGTTATGGGACGGAGAACACCGGGGAGCTGTTTTTT. It yields the protein CASSYGTENTGELFF. The chain joins TRBV6-5 to TRBJ2-2; D may match TRBD1 or TRBD2 (5 bases each). The V end lost 3 bases, the J end lost 1 base, and 9 bases lay between the germline ends. Germline CDR1 reads MNHEY; CDR2 reads SVGAGI. The CDR3 extends over 15 amino acids.

In this sample, this clonotype turned up many times. J is TRBJ2-7 and V is TRBV12-3 or TRBV12-4; D is possibly TRBD2 (5 bases). V was trimmed by 5 bases and J by 1 base, leaving 24 bases between them. The CDR3 runs 18 residues. The CDR3 DNA is TGTGCCAGCAGTCACCGCTGGGAGACACCTGAAAAATCCTACGAGCAGTACTTC. Protein product: CASSHRWETPEKSYEQYF.